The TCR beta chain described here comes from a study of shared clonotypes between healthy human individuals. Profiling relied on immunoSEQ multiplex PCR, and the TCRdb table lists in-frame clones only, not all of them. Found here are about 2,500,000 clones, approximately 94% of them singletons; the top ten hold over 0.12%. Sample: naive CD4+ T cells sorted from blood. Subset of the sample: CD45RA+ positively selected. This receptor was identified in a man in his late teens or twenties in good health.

This CDR3 is CASSQLRGNYEQYF. The CDR3 DNA is TGCGCCAGCAGTCAACTACGGGGGAACTACGAGCAGTACTTC. The chain employs TRBV23-1 and TRBJ2-7, with D perhaps matching TRBD2 (6 bases). TRBV23-1 is classed as an ORF, of uncertain function. V was clipped by 2 bases and J by 3 bases, with 11 bases between them. This CDR3 contains 14 residues.